This entry lists 18 T cell receptor beta chains sequenced from one sample in a study of quantifying T cell responses using KT2 cells (TCRdb year 2017). For the study in its entirety: RNA was DNase-treated and reverse transcribed with TCR alpha and beta constant-region primers, mostly using SuperScript III.

Library preparation was by UMI-ligation and nested PCR. The sequencer listed for this sample is Illumina MiSeq. A single-stranded oligonucleotide bearing the Illumina SP2 sequence and a UMI was ligated to the 3' end of the cDNA with T4 RNA ligase 1. PCR1 ran three to four cycles (98°C 15 s, 69°C 30 s, 72°C 40 s); the beta primer was an equimolar mix of RC1.1 and RC1.2 covering TRBC1 and TRBC2. In-frame beta chains were kept once TCRdb had trimmed the public reads at Q25 with fastp and called clones with MiXCR. When rows share a CDR3 protein, they turn into one entry using the most common DNA and genes. Present in this sample are about 30,000 distinct CDR3 sequences, more than 7% of which were seen just once. 15% to 19% of the sample is taken by the ten largest. The sample comprised PBMCs spiked with cells of the T cell clone KT2. These receptors all stem from a human donor.

This clonotype was observed a handful of times. The V call is TRBV6-1, the J call TRBJ1-1; 9 bases are a match to TRBD1. This CDR3 region has 14 residues. The germline gives CDR1 MNHNS, CDR2 SASEGT. V lost 6 bases and J lost 6; bases outside the gene matches: 8. CDR3 loop: CASRGGTGFAEAFF. CDR3 DNA sequence: TGTGCCAGCAGGGGGGGGACAGGGTTTGCTGAAGCTTTCTTT.

The chain couples TRBV4-2 to TRBJ2-1; perhaps TRBD2 as D (5 bases). CDR1 and CDR2 (germline): LGHNA, YNFKEQ. The CDR3 covers 13 residues. V dropped 0 bases and J dropped 5 bases, with 5 bases sitting between them. This CDR3 reads CASSQETNNEQFF. CDR3 bases: TGTGCCAGCAGCCAAGAGACTAACAATGAGCAGTTCTTC.

This clonotype was detected many times. The chain joins TRBV13 to TRBJ2-1; 9 bases are a match to TRBD2. V dropped 5 bases and J dropped 3; count of bases not matched to a gene: 8. Germline V CDR1 and CDR2: PRHDT, FYEKMQ (reference sequence). The CDR3 runs to 16 residues. The CDR3 nucleotides are TGTGCCAGCAGCCCTGTAGCGGGAGCCATCTACAATGAGCAGTTCTTC. It is translated as CASSPVAGAIYNEQFF.

This chain joins TRBV23-1 and TRBJ1-6; 9 nucleotides match TRBD1. TRBV23-1 is noted as an ORF with a role that remains uncertain. The CDR3 contains 16 residues. The DNA of the CDR3 is TGCGCGTGGAAACCAGAAAGGGACAGGGAAAATTCACCCCTCCACTTT. It codes for CAWKPERDRENSPLHF.

The sample holds a few counts of this clonotype. The rearrangement joins TRBV18 to TRBJ1-6; 9 positions agree with TRBD1. The CDR3 length is 14 residues. Trimming cost V 6 bases and J 7 bases; bases outside gene matches: 4. CDR1 is KGHSH and CDR2 is LQKENI in the germline V gene. CDR3 region: CASSSDRGNSPLHF. The CDR3 DNA is TGTGCCAGCTCGTCGGACAGGGGAAATTCACCCCTCCACTTT.

This clonotype appeared many times. The chain combines TRBV27 with TRBJ1-4, with TRBD1 matching 10 bases. With 7 bases clipped from V and 8 bases from J, the junction kept 7 bases outside the gene matches. The CDR3 contains 14 residues. CDR1 and CDR2 (germline): MNHEY, SMNVEV (reference sequence). This CDR3 reads CASTRTGGYEKLFF. The CDR3 region has the DNA TGTGCCAGCACCCGGACAGGGGGTTACGAAAAACTGTTTTTT. The full variable domain, with the rest looked up from reference TRBV27 and TRBJ1-4, is EAQVTQNPRYLITVTGKKLTVTCSQNMNHEYMSWYRQDPGLGLRQIYYSMNVEVTDKGDVPEGYKVSRKEKRNFPLILESPSPNQTSLYFCASTRTGGYEKLFFGSGTQLSVL.

The gene calls are TRBV6-2 or TRBV6-3 and TRBJ2-7, with TRBD2 matching over 8 bases. From germline, CDR1 is MNHEY and CDR2 SVGEGT. This CDR3 contains 14 residues. The junction had 10 bases not matched to a gene; V was cut back by 10 bases and J by 2 bases. CDR3 coding DNA: TGTGCCACCTTCAAAGTAGCGGGGACCTACGAGCAGTACTTC. Translated, it gives CATFKVAGTYEQYF.

The rearrangement links TRBV27 to TRBJ1-6; tentative D call: TRBD1 (5 bases). Trimming took 5 bases from V and 7 from J, leaving 12 bases between them. Germline CDR1 reads MNHEY; CDR2 reads SMNVEV (reference sequence). This CDR3 spans 14 amino acids. CDR3 amino acids: CASSAWTTNSPLHF. In DNA form, the CDR3 reads TGTGCCAGCAGTGCGTGGACAACGAATTCACCCCTCCACTTT.

This clonotype was seen many times. This sequence joins TRBV6-2 or TRBV6-3 and TRBJ1-5; 9 bases line up with TRBD1. Unmatched junction bases numbered 3, after V lost 5 bases and J lost 1 base. The CDR3 is made up of 15 amino acids. From germline, CDR1 is MNHEY and CDR2 SVGEGT. The DNA for the CDR3 is TGTGCCAGCAGTAGACAGGGGGGAAGCAATCAGCCCCAGCATTTT. This codes for CASSRQGGSNQPQHF.

This clonotype showed up many times. This chain uses TRBV29-1 with TRBJ2-5; a possible D gene is TRBD2 (5 bases). V dropped 4 bases and J dropped 5 bases, with 5 bases sitting between them. The germline V gene has CDR1 SQVTM and CDR2 ANQGSEA. The length of the CDR3 is 10 residues. The CDR3 nucleotides are TGCAGCGTTGGGGAGGAGACCCAGTACTTC. Protein sequence: CSVGEETQYF.

The V call is TRBV3-1, the J call TRBJ2-3, with TRBD2 matching 15 bases. Germline lookup yields CDR1 LGHDT and CDR2 YNNKEL (reference sequence). CDR3 size: 15 residues. After removal of 4 bases from V and 8 bases from J, the junction contained 4 bases not matched to a gene. This chain's CDR3 is CASSRTSGGAATQYF. DNA of the CDR3: TGTGCCAGCAGCCGGACTAGCGGGGGGGCAGCTACGCAGTATTTT.

This clonotype was picked up one time. This rearrangement joins TRBV3-1 to TRBJ2-3, with TRBD1 matching over 7 bases. After removal of 6 bases from V and 1 base from J, the junction contained 10 bases not matched to a gene. Germline values: CDR1 LGHDT, CDR2 YNNKEL (reference sequence). The CDR3 consists of 16 residues. As DNA, the CDR3 is TGTGCCAGCAGTCAGACTGAGGGGGCGCGCACAGATACGCAGTATTTT. It is translated as CASSQTEGARTDTQYF.

This clonotype was detected many times. V is TRBV15 and J is TRBJ2-1; D unresolved. The CDR3 consists of 16 residues. Trimming removed 4 bases at V and 0 bases at J, with 13 bases between. Germline V gives CDR1 LNHNV, CDR2 YYDKDF (reference sequence). The CDR3 is CATSILGSDSYNEQFF. The CDR3 nucleotides read TGTGCCACCAGCATTTTAGGGTCAGACTCCTACAATGAGCAGTTCTTC.

The chain couples TRBV11-2 to TRBJ2-3; D is ambiguous. The germline V gene encodes CDR1 SGHAT and CDR2 FQNNGV. This CDR3 spans 17 amino acids. Trimming cost V 11 bases and J 2 bases, with 26 bases left between them. DNA of the CDR3: TGTGCCGGGCGCCGCATTCGAACGGGCCCCCACACAGATACGCAGTATTTT. This translates into CAGRRIRTGPHTDTQYF.

This clonotype was recorded many times. V usage is TRBV20-1 and J usage is TRBJ2-1; D might be TRBD2 (5 bases). CDR3 length: 15 residues. The V gene lost 3 bases and the J gene lost 0 bases, with 12 bases spanning the gap. The germline CDR1 and CDR2 sequences are DFQATT and SNEGSKA (reference sequence). In DNA form, the CDR3 reads TGCAGTGCTAGTACCCGGGATGTCTCCTACAATGAGCAGTTCTTC. This codes for CSASTRDVSYNEQFF.

This clonotype showed up many times. The CDR3 is CASSLVGGGGQFF. Here the CDR3 DNA reads TGTGCCAGCAGCTTAGTGGGGGGCGGAGGGCAGTTCTTC. The rearrangement links TRBV7-2 to TRBJ2-1; possibly TRBD1 or TRBD2 for D (6 bases each). The CDR3 extends over 13 amino acids. Germline-derived CDR1 and CDR2 are SGHTA and FQGNSA. V was clipped by 1 base and J by 12 bases, with 13 bases between them.

The V and J genes are TRBV28 and TRBJ1-3; D is ambiguous. Per germline, CDR1 MDHEN and CDR2 SYDVKM. This CDR3 is 16 amino acids long. V was clipped by 8 bases and J by 0 bases, with 17 bases between them. The CDR3 here is CASGNVGLYSGNTIYF. Written as DNA, the CDR3 is TGTGCCAGCGGGAACGTTGGACTGTACTCTGGAAACACCATATATTTT.

J is TRBJ2-3 and V is TRBV7-2, with D perhaps assigned TRBD1 or TRBD2 (6 bases each). Trimming shortened V by 2 bases and J by 2 bases, and 17 bases separated the two germline ends. The CDR3 has 17 amino acids. CDR1 is SGHTA and CDR2 is FQGNSA in the germline V gene. CDR3 protein: CASSLYGRQVNTDTQYF. Written as DNA, the CDR3 is TGTGCCAGCAGCTTATACGGGAGACAGGTTAACACAGATACGCAGTATTTT.